Below are 17 T cell receptor beta chains sequenced from a single sample in a study of CD8+CD57+ T cells in acquired aplastic anemia. Genomic DNA served as template for TCR beta VDJ and CDR3 profiling. MiXCR, applied by TCRdb to the reads, yields one record per CDR3 protein. Here the sample spans about 220,000 distinct CDR3 sequences, roughly 35% being singletons. Sequenced input: sorted CD4+, CD8+, or CD8+CD57+ T cells (not recorded which) from PBMCs. The receptors originated from a human donor in good health, serving as a control.

Notes on this clonotype: A much bigger clone sits one base away, suggesting this may be a read error. The gene calls are TRBV25-1 and TRBJ2-5; a weak D match, TRBD1 (6 bases). From germline, CDR1 is MGHDK and CDR2 SYGVNS. The CDR3 extends over 12 amino acids. Between the trimmed V and J ends, which lost 6 bases and 7 bases, there was a span of 12 bases. Here the CDR3 reads CASSDRIGTQYF. The CDR3 DNA sequence: TGTGCCAGCAGCGACAGGATAGGGACCCAGTACTTC.

As concerns this clonotype: A junction end diverges from the germline sequence, so it may reflect a read error. In nucleotides, the CDR3 is TGTGCCTGGAGTGGGGGGAGCAGTCAGCCCCAGCATTTT. Translated: CAWSGGSSQPQHF. This rearrangement joins TRBV30 to TRBJ1-5, with a tentative D call TRBD1 (5 bases). The CDR3 runs to 13 residues. CDR1 is GTSNPN and CDR2 is SVGIG in the germline V gene (reference sequence).

This clonotype showed up many times. The V and J genes are TRBV19 and TRBJ1-2; the D is unclear. Trimming left V 3 bases short and J 8 bases short, with 13 bases between. The germline gives CDR1 LNHDA, CDR2 SQIVND (reference sequence). The CDR3 is made up of 13 amino acids. The CDR3 DNA sequence: TGTGCCAGTAGTATCAGACAAAATGAAGGCTACACCTTC. This sequence encodes CASSIRQNEGYTF.

V usage is TRBV18 and J usage is TRBJ1-4; unclear D gene. There are 13 residues in the CDR3. Trimming took 2 bases from V and 4 from J, leaving 5 bases between them. Germline CDR1 is KGHSH and CDR2 is LQKENI. Here the CDR3 DNA reads TGTGCCAGCTCACCAGCCCTTAATGAAAAACTGTTTTTT. Its protein is CASSPALNEKLFF.

This chain joins TRBV12-3 or TRBV12-4 and TRBJ2-6; 9 bases are shared with TRBD1. The junction had 10 bases not matched to a gene; V was cut back by 6 bases and J by 1 base. This CDR3 is built from 18 residues. Here the CDR3 reads CASSLRGQGLSGANVLTF. The CDR3 region has the DNA TGTGCCAGCAGCTTGAGGGGACAGGGACTATCTGGGGCCAACGTCCTGACTTTC.

About this clonotype itself: A read error may produce the germline difference seen at one junction end. The gene calls are TRBV5-4 and TRBJ2-1; 8 bases align to TRBD2. Germline V gene data show CDR1 as SGHNT and CDR2 as YYREEE (reference sequence). The CDR3 extends over 18 amino acids. The CDR3, as DNA: TGTGCCAGCAGCTTGCGGGTAGCGGGGATTGTGGTGGACAATGGGCAGTTCTTC. The encoded protein is CASSLRVAGIVVDNGQFF.

This clonotype came up a few times. The chain recombines TRBV14 with TRBJ2-5; D ambiguous. CDR3 length: 15 amino acids. The V gene lost 4 bases and the J gene lost 3 bases, with 15 bases spanning the gap. Germline CDR1 and CDR2: SGHDN and FVKESK. The chain's CDR3 is CASSPLPNSKETQYF. The CDR3 bases are TGTGCCAGCAGCCCCCTACCGAATAGCAAAGAGACCCAGTACTTC.

This clonotype was recorded many times. The chain combines TRBV2 with TRBJ2-3; D is ambiguous. This CDR3 region has 15 residues. Trimming removed 3 bases at V and 3 bases at J, with 13 bases between. Looked up from germline, CDR1 is SNHLY and CDR2 is FYNNEI. CDR3 sequence: CASSDPGFGTDTQYF. The CDR3 DNA reads as TGTGCCAGCAGTGACCCCGGGTTCGGGACAGATACGCAGTATTTT.

This clonotype came up many times. The chain combines TRBV5-1 with TRBJ2-1, with D possibly matching TRBD2 (6 bases). The V gene's germline CDR1 is SGHRS and CDR2 YFSETQ. The CDR3 runs 12 residues. V gave up 4 bases and J gave up 9 bases, with 11 bases separating them. The CDR3 coding sequence is TGCGCCAGCAGCCGGGACTTAACTGAGCAGTTCTTC. The encoded protein is CASSRDLTEQFF. Full variable domain (remainder filled in from reference TRBV5-1 and TRBJ2-1): KAGVTQTPRYLIKTRGQQVTLSCSPISGHRSVSWYQQTPGQGLQFLFEYFSETQRNKGNFPGRFSGRQFSNSRSEMNVSTLELGDSALYLCASSRDLTEQFFGPGTRLTVL.

This clonotype occurred a few times. The rearrangement joins TRBV19 to TRBJ1-2; possibly TRBD1 for D (6 bases). Trimming took off 2 bases at V and 8 bases at J, with 18 bases between the two ends. The CDR3 is made up of 15 amino acids. CDR1 is LNHDA and CDR2 is SQIVND in the germline V gene (reference sequence). The CDR3 spells CASSIWGGSGEGYTF. CDR3 nucleotide sequence: TGTGCCAGTAGTATATGGGGGGGCAGCGGTGAGGGCTACACCTTC.

This clonotype was found many times. This chain connects TRBV25-1 to TRBJ2-7; D is unclear. Germline CDR1 and CDR2: MGHDK and SYGVNS. This CDR3 contains 15 residues. The V end was cut by 3 bases, the J end by 7 bases, with 19 bases between. CDR3 DNA: TGTGCCAGCAGTGAGTGGACCCGCCCTATGTCGGAGCAGTACTTC. Encoded protein: CASSEWTRPMSEQYF.

This clonotype was seen at least ten times. The chain joins TRBV20-1 to TRBJ2-3; tentative D call: TRBD2 (5 bases). Trimming took off 0 bases at V and 10 bases at J, with 14 bases between the two ends. CDR3 length equals 13 residues. CDR1 and CDR2 from the germline V gene are DFQATT and SNEGSKA (reference sequence). The CDR3 DNA is TGCAGTGCTAGAGAACGAGCGGCTGAGTCGCAGTATTTT. It translates to CSARERAAESQYF.

This clonotype showed up many times. This rearrangement joins TRBV7-9 to TRBJ1-1; unclear D gene. The V gene's germline CDR1 is SEHNR and CDR2 FQNEAQ (reference sequence). Trimming left V 2 bases short and J 4 bases short, with 11 bases between. The CDR3 totals 14 residues. The CDR3 DNA reads TGTGCCAGCAGCTTAACTAGACGGACCACTGAAGCTTTCTTT. It yields the protein CASSLTRRTTEAFF.

This clonotype was seen at least ten times. The chain carries TRBV6-1 and TRBJ2-7; tentative D call: TRBD1 (5 bases). This CDR3 has 13 residues. Between the trimmed V and J ends, which lost 7 bases and 3 bases, there was a span of 13 bases. Germline V gene lookup returns CDR1 MNHNS and CDR2 SASEGT. The CDR3 DNA sequence: TGTGCCAGCACTAGACAGCGCGTCTACGAGCAGTACTTC. Residues: CASTRQRVYEQYF.

This clonotype was seen at least ten times. The chain has TRBV2 and TRBJ2-7, with TRBD1 identical over 10 bases. The CDR3 loop spans 15 amino acids. The germline V gene has CDR1 SNHLY and CDR2 FYNNEI. V was pared by 5 bases and J by 2 bases, with 6 bases of the junction left unmatched. The CDR3: CASSQFGTGAYEQYF. The CDR3 coding sequence is TGTGCCAGCAGTCAGTTTGGGACAGGGGCCTACGAGCAGTACTTC.

This clonotype came up a few times. The CDR3 protein is CASSYSWGDIYEQYF. The CDR3 coding sequence is TGTGCCAGCAGTTACTCGTGGGGGGACATCTACGAGCAGTACTTC. J is TRBJ2-7 and V is TRBV6-5; the D gene could be TRBD1 or TRBD2 (6 bases each). Germline V CDR1 and CDR2: MNHEY, SVGAGI. CDR3 length equals 15 residues. Trimming cost V 0 bases and J 3 bases, with 12 bases left between them.

Regarding this clonotype: This may be a read error, as it is one base from a much larger clone. V and J are TRBV3-1 and TRBJ1-6; D uncertain. Germline CDR1 reads LGHDT; CDR2 reads YNNKEL (reference sequence). CDR3 length: 14 residues. V was cut by 2 bases and J by 10 bases, with 12 bases left in between. The CDR3 here is CASSQRAGESPLHF. CDR3 coding DNA: TGTGCCAGCAGCCAACGTGCCGGGGAATCACCCCTCCACTTT.